This note documents a single TCR beta chain sequence. The data are from a study of T cells in Graves' hyperthyroidism and ophthalmopathy. Amplified regions were TCR beta CDR3 sequences from RNA transcripts. The primer set for the first-round RT-PCR of the TCR CDR3 was HTBI. TCRdb used MiXCR to reprocess the multiplex PCR reads, holding one entry per CDR3 protein. Of 560,000 or so distinct CDR3 sequences listed, more than 45% are singletons. If no ophthalmopathy progression occurred within 18 months, Graves' hyperthyroidism was stable. This CDR3 contains 13 residues. From germline, CDR1 is MGHDK and CDR2 SYGVNS.

The chain links TRBV25-1 to TRBJ1-5; no clear D. This sequence was found in a woman aged 18-29 years with Graves' hyperthyroidism. Sequencing used peripheral blood or thyroid tissue (not recorded which). The CDR3 loop is CAPRAVYNQPQHF. In DNA form, the CDR3 reads TGTGCTCCAAGGGCCGTTTACAATCAGCCCCAGCATTTT.